Listed here are 23 T cell receptor beta chains from one sample, sequenced in a study of OX40 agonist ivuxolimab in advanced cancers. Assay used: immunoSEQ multiplex PCR; TCRdb lists only in-frame clones, some missing. The sample shows 70,000 or so clones, 80% to 90% of them seen only once. The material was CD4+ or CD8+ T cells sorted from blood, obtained in a trial of the OX40 agonist ivuxolimab. Every receptor here comes from an adult with an advanced solid tumor such as melanoma, head and neck, liver or kidney cancer.

This rearrangement joins TRBV9 to TRBJ1-1; weak D call: TRBD1 (5 bases). The V gene's germline CDR1 is SGDLS and CDR2 YYNGEE. V was pared by 0 bases and J by 1 base, with 7 bases between. This CDR3 spans 14 amino acids. This CDR3 reads CASSVGGANTEAFF. The CDR3 coding sequence is TGTGCCAGCAGCGTAGGGGGCGCGAACACTGAAGCTTTCTTT.

J is TRBJ1-1 and V is TRBV11-2; D gene unclear. CDR1 and CDR2 (germline): SGHAT, FQNNGV. This CDR3 is built from 12 residues. Trimming took 5 bases from V and 7 from J, leaving 11 bases between them. In DNA form, the CDR3 reads TGTGCCAGCAGCGCCCGGTCGAATGAAGCTTTCTTT. Translating it yields CASSARSNEAFF.

This clone turned up a few times. The rearrangement links TRBV19 to TRBJ1-2, with TRBD1 matching over 9 bases. This CDR3 has 17 amino acids. The V gene's germline CDR1 is LNHDA and CDR2 SQIVND (reference sequence). J was trimmed by 2 bases and V by 7 bases; bases with no gene match: 14. The CDR3 protein is CASTPFLRDRANYGYTF. CDR3 in DNA: TGTGCCAGTACCCCTTTCCTCCGGGACAGGGCCAACTATGGCTACACCTTC.

J is TRBJ1-2 and V is TRBV29-1, with unresolved D. This CDR3 is built from 10 residues. Germline lookup yields CDR1 SQVTM and CDR2 ANQGSEA. Trimming removed 8 bases at V and 6 bases at J, with 10 bases between. CDR3 residues: CSSREDGYTF. CDR3 in DNA: TGCAGCTCGCGGGAGGATGGCTACACCTTC.

This rearrangement joins TRBV9 to TRBJ1-1; D remains ambiguous. Germline values: CDR1 SGDLS, CDR2 YYNGEE. The V gene lost 0 bases and the J gene lost 2 bases, with 5 bases spanning the gap. The CDR3 spans 13 residues. The CDR3 DNA follows: TGTGCCAGCAGCGTAGACGGCAACACTGAAGCTTTCTTT. Its protein product is CASSVDGNTEAFF.

J is TRBJ2-1 and V is TRBV11-1; 11 bases agree with TRBD2. Trimming at V came to 1 base and at J to 8 bases, leaving 10 bases not matched to a gene. Germline-derived CDR1 and CDR2 are SGHAT and FQDESV (reference sequence). The CDR3 has 17 residues. CDR3 protein: CASSLETASGRLDEQFF. In DNA, the CDR3 is TGTGCCAGCAGCTTAGAGACGGCTAGCGGGAGGTTGGATGAGCAGTTCTTC.

This clone was seen once. The chain joins TRBV13 to TRBJ1-1; unclear D gene. Germline V gene lookup returns CDR1 PRHDT and CDR2 FYEKMQ (reference sequence). V was trimmed by 3 bases and J by 5 bases, leaving 10 bases between them. The CDR3 has 13 amino acids. The CDR3: CASSFQPRTEAFF. CDR3 DNA sequence: TGTGCCAGCAGCTTTCAACCGAGGACTGAAGCTTTCTTT.

The gene calls are TRBV18 and TRBJ2-1, with 7 bases fitting TRBD1. Germline V gives CDR1 KGHSH, CDR2 LQKENI. The CDR3 runs 14 residues. V gave up 3 bases and J gave up 8 bases; unmatched junction bases: 7. Here the CDR3 reads CASSPPPGQDEQFF. The CDR3 coding sequence is TGTGCCAGCTCACCTCCACCCGGACAGGATGAGCAGTTCTTC.

This chain links TRBV7-2 with TRBJ2-2; D uncertain. V was shortened by 4 bases and J by 1 base, with 7 bases between the two germline ends. Germline lookup yields CDR1 SGHTA and CDR2 FQGNSA. The CDR3 sequence is 14 residues long. The CDR3 sequence: CASSWSGNTGELFF. DNA for the CDR3: TGTGCCAGCAGCTGGTCGGGGAACACCGGGGAGCTGTTTTTT.

V usage is TRBV6-5 and J usage is TRBJ1-1; TRBD1 agrees at 8 bases. The CDR3 has 13 amino acids. Germline CDR1 and CDR2: MNHEY and SVGAGI. J was trimmed by 2 bases and V by 6 bases; bases with no gene match: 2. CDR3 amino acids: CASRTGANTEAFF. The CDR3 coding sequence is TGTGCCAGCAGGACAGGGGCTAACACTGAAGCTTTCTTT.

This clone was picked up a small number of times. The genes are TRBV10-1 and TRBJ2-7; 7 bases fit TRBD1. Germline-derived CDR1 and CDR2 are WNHNN and SYGVQD (reference sequence). The CDR3 consists of 14 residues. V gave up 4 bases and J gave up 7 bases; unmatched junction bases: 10. CDR3 nucleotides: TGCGCCAGCAGTGGAAACAGGGGCGTGGGGGAGCAGTACTTC. It specifies CASSGNRGVGEQYF.

This clone has just one count. V usage is TRBV2 and J usage is TRBJ2-3; D unclear. From germline, CDR1 is SNHLY and CDR2 FYNNEI. CDR3 size: 13 residues. V lost 6 bases to trimming and J lost 2 bases, with 9 bases between them. In DNA form, the CDR3 reads TGTGCCAGCAGCCCCCCATTCACAGATACGCAGTATTTT. Amino acids: CASSPPFTDTQYF.

The rearrangement uses TRBV30 and TRBJ1-6; D not resolved. Germline CDR1 GTSNPN, CDR2 SVGIG (reference sequence). V lost 3 bases and J lost 8, with 11 bases in between. The CDR3 spans 13 residues. CDR3 loop: CAWRGLSDSPLHF. The CDR3 DNA follows: TGTGCCTGGAGGGGTCTTTCGGATTCACCCCTCCACTTT.

This chain connects TRBV27 to TRBJ1-4; weak D call: TRBD1 (6 bases). CDR3 length: 16 residues. Germline V gene sequence: CDR1 MNHEY, CDR2 SMNVEV (reference sequence). V dropped 3 bases and J dropped 8 bases, with 19 bases sitting between them. DNA for the CDR3: TGTGCCAGCAGTTTCATAGGGGGGGCGCTTGAGGAAAAACTGTTTTTT. Translation: CASSFIGGALEEKLFF.

This chain joins TRBV11-2 and TRBJ2-1; D is perhaps TRBD2 (5 bases). The length of the CDR3 is 16 residues. V lost 6 bases and J lost 0, with 15 bases in between. Germline loops: CDR1 SGHAT, CDR2 FQNNGV. In DNA form, the CDR3 reads TGTGCCAGCAGTTCGGACTGGAGGAGCTCCTACAATGAGCAGTTCTTC. It is translated as CASSSDWRSSYNEQFF.

A single count supports this clone. The chain has TRBV19 and TRBJ2-1; 10 bases agree with TRBD2. The V gene's germline CDR1 is LNHDA and CDR2 SQIVND (reference sequence). Germline trimming cut 4 bases from V and 0 bases from J; bases unmatched to any gene: 3. The CDR3 runs 16 residues. The CDR3 bases are TGTGCCAGTAGTAAGGCTAGCGGGAGCTCCTACAATGAGCAGTTCTTC. As protein: CASSKASGSSYNEQFF.

V usage is TRBV5-1 and J usage is TRBJ2-1; the match to TRBD2 covers 9 bases. The CDR3 runs 15 residues. Germline CDR1 is SGHRS and CDR2 is YFSETQ. J was trimmed by 3 bases and V by 0 bases; bases with no gene match: 1. CDR3 loop: CASSLGTSVYNEQFF. Here the CDR3 DNA reads TGCGCCAGCAGCTTGGGGACTAGCGTCTACAATGAGCAGTTCTTC.

A few counts support this clone. The rearrangement joins TRBV9 to TRBJ1-1; D not certain. Germline V gene data show CDR1 as SGDLS and CDR2 as YYNGEE. The length of the CDR3 is 13 residues. Trimming cost V 6 bases and J 4 bases, with 13 bases left between them. DNA for the CDR3: TGTGCCAGCACGGACCTTGCAGGCACTGAAGCTTTCTTT. Protein product: CASTDLAGTEAFF. The whole variable domain, remainder taken from reference TRBV9 and TRBJ1-1, is DSGVTQTPKHLITATGQRVTLRCSPRSGDLSVYWYQQSLDQGLQFLIQYYNGEERAKGNILERFSAQQFPDLHSELNLSSLELGDSALYFCASTDLAGTEAFFGQGTRLTVV.

The rearrangement uses TRBV2 and TRBJ2-6; D may be TRBD2 (6 bases). V lost 6 bases to trimming and J lost 4 bases, with 13 bases between them. The CDR3 has 15 amino acids. Germline CDR1 and CDR2: SNHLY and FYNNEI. CDR3: CASSDGGFGANVLTF. The CDR3, as DNA: TGTGCCAGCAGCGACGGAGGGTTCGGGGCCAACGTCCTGACTTTC.

The V call is TRBV11-2, the J call TRBJ2-7; D not resolved. The CDR3 loop spans 12 amino acids. Trimming pared 1 base from V and 12 bases from J, leaving 13 bases between. Germline CDR1 is SGHAT and CDR2 is FQNNGV. CDR3 protein: CASSLGRSSRYF. The CDR3 DNA reads TGTGCCAGCAGCTTAGGGCGAAGTTCGCGGTACTTC.

V and J are TRBV4-3 and TRBJ1-5; D remains unclear. Trimming removed 0 bases at V and 0 bases at J, with 6 bases between. Germline CDR1 and CDR2: LGHNA and YSLEER. This CDR3 region has 15 residues. CDR3 residues: CASSQEANSNQPQHF. In DNA form, the CDR3 reads TGCGCCAGCAGCCAAGAGGCAAATAGCAATCAGCCCCAGCATTTT.

V and J are TRBV6-1 and TRBJ1-1; the match to TRBD1 covers 9 bases. Per the germline V gene, CDR1 is MNHNS and CDR2 is SASEGT. V lost 1 base and J lost 5; bases outside the gene matches: 5. This CDR3 has 15 residues. CDR3 sequence: CASSEEGTGLTEAFF. CDR3 bases: TGTGCCAGCAGTGAAGAGGGGACAGGGCTGACTGAAGCTTTCTTT.

The genes are TRBV6-5 and TRBJ2-5; the D is unclear. This CDR3 comprises 13 residues. Germline lookup yields CDR1 MNHEY and CDR2 SVGAGI. The V gene lost 6 bases and the J gene lost 0 bases, with 8 bases spanning the gap. CDR3 nucleotides: TGTGCCAGCAGAGACACGTACCAAGAGACCCAGTACTTC. Protein product: CASRDTYQETQYF.